The subject of this entry is one T cell receptor (beta chain). Its antigen is unidentified. The data are from a study of cytomegalovirus exposure and HLA in healthy donors. Background on the study: From donors who were HLA-typed, an early data release held 75 million to 85 million unique TCRs.

Regarding the study as a whole: Researchers reportedly found TCR beta sequences accurately predicted most subjects' HLA-A and HLA-B alleles. CMV antigen specificity of three CMV-associated chains was confirmed in vitro.

Germline-derived CDR1 and CDR2 are LNHDA and SQIVND (reference sequence). The CDR3 runs to 14 residues. V lost 1 base, J lost 3 bases, and 10 bases lay in between. 60 Vbeta and 13 Jbeta primers were used in PCR. Generated by immunoSEQ multiplex PCR, the TCRdb table keeps only in-frame clones and is missing some. This sample's table has tens of thousands of clones. The sequence was collected from a woman aged 40 to 49 in good health and CMV-seropositive. The specimen was PBMCs. The chain carries TRBV19 and TRBJ2-7; D possibly corresponds to TRBD2 (6 bases). This CDR3 is CASSIGGGDYEQYF. The CDR3 DNA reads as TGTGCCAGTAGTATAGGTGGCGGGGACTACGAGCAGTACTTC.